This T cell receptor beta chain emerged from a study of blood T cell repertoires in COVID-19. As for the study in general: Italy, Spain and the United States were the sources of the convalescent and acute COVID-19 samples. Sample material is recorded as cDNA or gDNA derived from T cells, B-cell-depleted T cells, or PBMCs.

The V segment lost 4 bases and the J segment 7 bases; nucleotides outside the gene matches: 10. This CDR3 has 15 residues. From germline, CDR1 is SGHRS and CDR2 YFSETQ. Per the original methods: Amplified reference gene primers provided the basis for estimating nucleated cell counts. Sequenced by immunoSEQ multiplex PCR; TCRdb stores in-frame clones only, minus some. V and J calls and clone size are copied from that table; D and trimming were computed from the DNA. Among around 43,000 clones listed, approximately 85% were seen once. The TCR sequence derives from a woman of 80 years or more with acute or convalescent COVID-19. The chain couples TRBV5-1 to TRBJ2-4, with 8 positions matching TRBD1. What was sequenced was peripheral blood. The CDR3 nucleotides are TGCGCCAGCAGCCGAGCCCCCCAGGGGGCTAACATTCAGTACTTC. Translated, it gives CASSRAPQGANIQYF.